This T cell receptor beta chain is from a study of T cells expressing NK-cell markers. Germline V gene sequence: CDR1 SQVTM, CDR2 ANQGSEA. The CDR3 runs 14 residues. General study results and limits: It was still unclear whether expanded NKG2C+ T cell clones were HCMV specific.

Worth noting for this clonotype: Its target is not known.

With the 5' RACE reads reprocessed, TCRdb shows one record per CDR3 protein and no DNA. This listing includes about 260,000 distinct CDR3 sequences. The clonotype was recovered from a man between 18 and 29 years old in good health. Sequencing input: blood T cells: a sorted CD56 or NKG2C T cell subset, CD4+ or CD8+ T cells, or bulk PBMC T cells (not recorded which). The chain couples TRBV29-1 to TRBJ1-5. The CDR3: CSVGGGKGNQPQHF.